The 12 T cell receptor beta chains below all came from one sample that was sequenced in a study of cytomegalovirus exposure and HLA in healthy donors. PCR employed 60 Vbeta and 13 Jbeta primers. TCRdb keeps only in-frame clones here, not all; method: immunoSEQ multiplex PCR. The data contain 150,000 or so clones, 77% of them singletons. The sample taken for sequencing was PBMCs. The receptor set was obtained from a woman aged 25 to 39 in good health and CMV-seronegative.

The rearrangement joins TRBV5-4 to TRBJ2-1, with TRBD2 matching over 13 bases. From germline, CDR1 is SGHNT and CDR2 YYREEE (reference sequence). V lost 4 bases to trimming and J lost 7 bases; unmatched junction nucleotides: 8. The CDR3 covers 16 residues. The CDR3 DNA reads TGTGCCAGCAGCCGAGGACTAGCGGGGGACAATAATGAGCAGTTCTTC. The encoded protein is CASSRGLAGDNNEQFF.

The chain links TRBV6-5 to TRBJ2-1; 7 nucleotides match TRBD2. The CDR3 runs 13 residues. Germline trimming cut 5 bases from V and 6 bases from J; bases unmatched to any gene: 4. Germline CDR1 MNHEY, CDR2 SVGAGI. The CDR3 sequence is CASSPPGGNEQFF. In DNA form, the CDR3 reads TGTGCCAGCAGTCCTCCGGGGGGCAATGAGCAGTTCTTC.

The chain carries TRBV14 and TRBJ1-2, with 8 bases that match TRBD1. The CDR3 runs to 14 residues. The V gene's germline CDR1 is SGHDN and CDR2 FVKESK. The V and J ends lost 1 base and 4 bases, in that order; junction bases with no gene match: 2. The CDR3: CASSQVTGGYGYTF. The CDR3 DNA follows: TGTGCCAGCAGCCAAGTAACAGGGGGCTATGGCTACACCTTC.

The V and J genes are TRBV11-2 and TRBJ1-1; 7 bases match TRBD1. Germline values: CDR1 SGHAT, CDR2 FQNNGV. V lost 5 bases and J lost 4; bases outside the gene matches: 4. The CDR3 is 13 residues long. The CDR3 DNA reads TGTGCCAGCAGCCAAGGGACAGTCACTGAAGCTTTCTTT. This encodes CASSQGTVTEAFF.

This clone was picked up a small number of times. The J gene is TRBJ2-5, the V gene TRBV19; tentative D call: TRBD1 (6 bases). The CDR3 has 14 amino acids. Between the trimmed V and J ends, which lost 7 bases and 4 bases, there was a span of 16 bases. CDR1 and CDR2 (germline): LNHDA, SQIVND (reference sequence). CDR3 coding DNA: TGTGCCAGTAAAAAGGCAGGGGTCGGAGAGACCCAGTACTTC. Amino acids: CASKKAGVGETQYF.

This chain uses TRBV19 with TRBJ1-6; 7 bases are a match to TRBD1. This CDR3 region has 13 residues. J lost 7 bases, V lost 5 bases, and 2 bases had no gene match. The germline V gene encodes CDR1 LNHDA and CDR2 SQIVND (reference sequence). CDR3: CASSGTANSPLHF. The DNA of the CDR3 is TGTGCCAGTAGTGGGACAGCAAATTCACCCCTCCACTTT.

The CDR3 nucleotides are TGTGCCAGCAGTCCCACAGGTTTGGGCTTCTCCTATAATTCACCCCTCCACTTT. This sequence encodes CASSPTGLGFSYNSPLHF. This sequence joins TRBV2 and TRBJ1-6, with TRBD1 as a possible D gene (5 bases). Germline CDR1 and CDR2: SNHLY and FYNNEI. CDR3 size: 18 residues. V gave up 5 bases and J gave up 0 bases, with 17 bases separating them.

J is TRBJ1-2 and V is TRBV10-3; D call uncertain. V lost 10 bases and J lost 6, with 12 bases in between. Germline V gene sequence: CDR1 ENHRY, CDR2 SYGVKD. The CDR3 spans 11 residues. This chain's CDR3 is CATQVGDGYTF. CDR3 nucleotide sequence: TGTGCCACCCAGGTCGGGGATGGCTACACCTTC.

The CDR3 DNA follows: TGTGCCAGCAGTCCCCAGGGGGAGCTCACTGAAGCTTTCTTT. Translation: CASSPQGELTEAFF. V gene TRBV13 combines with J gene TRBJ1-1; 7 nucleotides match TRBD1. Germline V gene sequence: CDR1 PRHDT, CDR2 FYEKMQ (reference sequence). J was trimmed by 4 bases and V by 6 bases; bases with no gene match: 8. This CDR3 has 14 residues.

Concerning this clone: A read error may account for a junction end that differs from germline. Other DNA sequences in the same sample also yield this CDR3. This rearrangement joins TRBV28 to TRBJ1-4; 7 bases line up with TRBD1. This CDR3 has 14 amino acids. CDR1 MDHEN and CDR2 SYDVKM come from the germline V gene. The CDR3 here is CASRMDRPYEKLFF. CDR3 nucleotide sequence: TGTGCCAGCAGAATGGACAGGCCGTACGAAAAGCTGTTTTTT.

The chain joins TRBV6-1 to TRBJ2-6; D perhaps matches TRBD2 (7 bases). The length of the CDR3 is 15 residues. Germline V gene sequence: CDR1 MNHNS, CDR2 SASEGT. V lost 6 bases and J 4 bases, leaving 13 bases between the germline ends. The CDR3 region is CASRGGGAGANVLTF. The DNA for the CDR3 is TGTGCCAGCAGAGGGGGGGGCGCAGGGGCCAACGTCCTGACTTTC.

In nucleotides, the CDR3 is TGCGCCAGCAGCTTGTACAGGGGAGGACCCGGGGAGCTGTTTTTT. Protein sequence: CASSLYRGGPGELFF. The chain carries TRBV5-1 and TRBJ2-2; tentative D call: TRBD1 (7 bases). This CDR3 spans 15 amino acids. Germline V gives CDR1 SGHRS, CDR2 YFSETQ. Between the trimmed V and J ends, which lost 1 base and 6 bases, there was a span of 13 bases.